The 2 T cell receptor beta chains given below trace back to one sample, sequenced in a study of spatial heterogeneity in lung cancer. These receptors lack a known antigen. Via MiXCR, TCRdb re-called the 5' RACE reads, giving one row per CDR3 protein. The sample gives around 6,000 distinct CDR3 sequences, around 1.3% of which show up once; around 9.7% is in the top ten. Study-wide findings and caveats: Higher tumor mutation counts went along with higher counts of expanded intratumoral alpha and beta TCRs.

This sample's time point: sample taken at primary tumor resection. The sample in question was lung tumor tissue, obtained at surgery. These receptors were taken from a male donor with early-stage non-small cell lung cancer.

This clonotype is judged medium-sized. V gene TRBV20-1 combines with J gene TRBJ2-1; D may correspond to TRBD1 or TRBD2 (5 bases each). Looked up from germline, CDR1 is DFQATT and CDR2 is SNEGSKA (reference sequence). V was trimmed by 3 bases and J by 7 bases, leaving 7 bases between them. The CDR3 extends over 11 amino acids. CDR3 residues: CSARRGNEQFF. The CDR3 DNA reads TGCAGTGCTAGGAGGGGAAATGAGCAGTTCTTC.

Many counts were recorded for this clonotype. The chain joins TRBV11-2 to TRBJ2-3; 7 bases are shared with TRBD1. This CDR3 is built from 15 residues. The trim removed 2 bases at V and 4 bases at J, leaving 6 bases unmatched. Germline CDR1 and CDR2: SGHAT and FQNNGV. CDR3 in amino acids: CASSLLVGGADTQYF. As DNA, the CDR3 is TGTGCCAGCAGCTTACTAGTAGGGGGCGCAGATACGCAGTATTTT. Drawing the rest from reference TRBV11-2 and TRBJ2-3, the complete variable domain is EAGVAQSPRYKIIEKRQSVAFWCNPISGHATLYWYQQILGQGPKLLIQFQNNGVVDDSQLPKDRFSAERLKGVDSTLKIQPAKLEDSAVYLCASSLLVGGADTQYFGPGTRLTVL.